Sequencing of this TCR beta chain was carried out in a study of STAT5B mutations in CD4+ large granular lymphocyte leukemia. General study findings and limits: Patient CD4-sorted repertoires looked more clonal than healthy CD4+ repertoires, even without putative leukemic clones. 8/27 top patient clones versus 2/35 control clones were TRBV06-family.

Unmatched junction bases numbered 6, after V lost 2 bases and J lost 3 bases. This CDR3 has 14 amino acids. The germline V gene has CDR1 SQVTM and CDR2 ANQGSEA. Note on this clone: Its antigen is unidentified.

Either unselected PBMC or bead-purified CD4+, CD4+CD8+, CD57+ or CD56+ cells were sequenced. Clones were sequenced by immunoSEQ multiplex PCR, and TCRdb holds only the in-frame ones, with some missing. In the table there are around 8,100 clones, 76% of which are singletons. This TCR was sampled from a woman aged 55-70 years with CD4+ T-cell large granular lymphocyte leukemia. The genes are TRBV29-1 and TRBJ2-7, with 8 bases that match TRBD1. The source material was PBMCs. This chain's CDR3 is CSVERTGRDYEQYF. In DNA, the CDR3 is TGCAGCGTTGAACGGACAGGGAGAGACTACGAGCAGTACTTC.